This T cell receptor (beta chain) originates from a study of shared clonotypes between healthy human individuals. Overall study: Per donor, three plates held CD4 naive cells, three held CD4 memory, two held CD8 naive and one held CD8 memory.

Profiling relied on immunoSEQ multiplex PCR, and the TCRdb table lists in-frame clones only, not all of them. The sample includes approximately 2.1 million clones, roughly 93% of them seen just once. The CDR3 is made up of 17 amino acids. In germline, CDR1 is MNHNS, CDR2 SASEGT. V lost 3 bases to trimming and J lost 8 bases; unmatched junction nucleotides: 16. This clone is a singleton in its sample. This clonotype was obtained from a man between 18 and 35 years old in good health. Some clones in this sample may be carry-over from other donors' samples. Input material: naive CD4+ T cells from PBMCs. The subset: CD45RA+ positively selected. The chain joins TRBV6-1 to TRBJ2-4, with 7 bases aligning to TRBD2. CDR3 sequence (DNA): TGTGCCAGCAGTGAGTTTGGAAAGCGGGACCCCTGGGACATTCAGTACTTC. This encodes CASSEFGKRDPWDIQYF.